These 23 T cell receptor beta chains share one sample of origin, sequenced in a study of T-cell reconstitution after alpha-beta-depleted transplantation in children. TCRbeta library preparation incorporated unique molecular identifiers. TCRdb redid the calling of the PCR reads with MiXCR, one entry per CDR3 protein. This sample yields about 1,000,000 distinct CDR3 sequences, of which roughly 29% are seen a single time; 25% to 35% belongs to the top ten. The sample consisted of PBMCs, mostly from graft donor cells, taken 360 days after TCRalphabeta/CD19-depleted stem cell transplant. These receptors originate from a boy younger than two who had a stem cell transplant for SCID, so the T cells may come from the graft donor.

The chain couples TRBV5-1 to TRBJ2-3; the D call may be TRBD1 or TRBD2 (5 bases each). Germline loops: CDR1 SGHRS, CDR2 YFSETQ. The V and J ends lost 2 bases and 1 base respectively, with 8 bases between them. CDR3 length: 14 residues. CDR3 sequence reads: CASSFWDRTDTQYF. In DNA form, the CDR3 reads TGCGCCAGCAGCTTTTGGGACCGCACAGATACGCAGTATTTT.

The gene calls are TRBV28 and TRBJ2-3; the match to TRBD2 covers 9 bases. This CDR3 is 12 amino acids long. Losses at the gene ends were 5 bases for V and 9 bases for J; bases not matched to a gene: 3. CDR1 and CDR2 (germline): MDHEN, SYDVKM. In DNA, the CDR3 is TGTGCCAGCAGTCCAGGGACTAGCACGCAGTATTTT. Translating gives CASSPGTSTQYF.

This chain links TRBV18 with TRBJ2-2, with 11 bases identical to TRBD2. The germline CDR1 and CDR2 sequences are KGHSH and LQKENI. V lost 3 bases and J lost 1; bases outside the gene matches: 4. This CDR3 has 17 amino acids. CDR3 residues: CASSPLGLAGNTGELFF. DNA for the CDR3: TGTGCCAGCTCACCTCTTGGACTAGCGGGGAACACCGGGGAGCTGTTTTTT.

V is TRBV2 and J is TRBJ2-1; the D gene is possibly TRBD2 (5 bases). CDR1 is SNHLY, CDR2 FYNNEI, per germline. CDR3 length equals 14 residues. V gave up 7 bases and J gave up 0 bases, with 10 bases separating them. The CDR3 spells CASTGYTSYNEQFF. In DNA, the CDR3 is TGTGCCAGCACGGGGTACACCTCCTACAATGAGCAGTTCTTC. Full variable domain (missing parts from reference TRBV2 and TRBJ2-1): EPEVTQTPSHQVTQMGQEVILRCVPISNHLYFYWYRQILGQKVEFLVSFYNNEISEKSEIFDDQFSVERPDGSNFTLKIRSTKLEDSAMYFCASTGYTSYNEQFFGPGTRLTVL.

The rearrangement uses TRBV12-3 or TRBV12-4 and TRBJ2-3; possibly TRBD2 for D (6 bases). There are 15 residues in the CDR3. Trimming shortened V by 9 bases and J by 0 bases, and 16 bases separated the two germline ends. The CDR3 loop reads CASDSGYSSTDTQYF. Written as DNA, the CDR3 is TGTGCCAGTGATAGCGGATACTCTAGCACAGATACGCAGTATTTT.

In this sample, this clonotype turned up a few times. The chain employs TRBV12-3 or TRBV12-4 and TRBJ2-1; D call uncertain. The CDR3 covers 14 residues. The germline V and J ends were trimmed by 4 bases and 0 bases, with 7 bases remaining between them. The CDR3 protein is CASSYYNSYNEQFF. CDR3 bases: TGTGCCAGCAGTTACTATAACTCCTACAATGAGCAGTTCTTC.

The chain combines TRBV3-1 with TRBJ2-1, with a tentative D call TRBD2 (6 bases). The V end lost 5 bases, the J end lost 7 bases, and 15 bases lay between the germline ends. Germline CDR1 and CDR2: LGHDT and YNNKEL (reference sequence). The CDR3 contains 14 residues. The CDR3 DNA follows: TGTGCCAGCAGCAGGGAGGCCTGGGGGAATGAGCAGTTCTTC. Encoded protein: CASSREAWGNEQFF.

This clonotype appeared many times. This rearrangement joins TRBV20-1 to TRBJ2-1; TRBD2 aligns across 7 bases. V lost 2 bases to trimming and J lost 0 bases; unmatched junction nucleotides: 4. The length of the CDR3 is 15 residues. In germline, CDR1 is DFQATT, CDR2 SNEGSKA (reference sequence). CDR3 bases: TGCAGTGCTAGATTGGCGGGGGTCTCCTACAATGAGCAGTTCTTC. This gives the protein CSARLAGVSYNEQFF.

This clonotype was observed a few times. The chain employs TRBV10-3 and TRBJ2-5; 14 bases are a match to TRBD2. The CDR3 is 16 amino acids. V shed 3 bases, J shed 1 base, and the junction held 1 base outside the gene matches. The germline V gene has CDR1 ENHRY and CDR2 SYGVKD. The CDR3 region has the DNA TGTGCCATCAGTGATGGGACTAGCGGGGGCCAAGAGACCCAGTACTTC. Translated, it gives CAISDGTSGGQETQYF.

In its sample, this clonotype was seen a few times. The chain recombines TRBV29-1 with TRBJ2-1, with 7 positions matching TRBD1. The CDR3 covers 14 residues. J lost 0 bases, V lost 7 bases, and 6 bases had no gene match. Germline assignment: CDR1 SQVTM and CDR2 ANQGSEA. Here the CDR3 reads CSGRQGSSYNEQFF. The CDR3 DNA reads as TGCAGCGGTCGACAGGGCAGCTCCTACAATGAGCAGTTCTTC.

In DNA, the CDR3 is TGTGCCAGCAGCTTAGCGGGTGACGGTGAAGCTTTCTTT. Its protein is CASSLAGDGEAFF. The J gene is TRBJ1-1, the V gene TRBV7-3, with D uncertain. The CDR3 length is 13 residues. Trimming pared 2 bases from V and 7 bases from J, leaving 11 bases between. The germline V gene has CDR1 SGHTA and CDR2 FQGTGA.

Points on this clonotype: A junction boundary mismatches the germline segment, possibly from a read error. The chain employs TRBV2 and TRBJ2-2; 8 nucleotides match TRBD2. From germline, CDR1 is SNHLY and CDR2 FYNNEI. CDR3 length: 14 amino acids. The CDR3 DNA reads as TGTGCCAGCAGCGAAGGCGGGGGGACCGGGGAGCTGTTTTTT. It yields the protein CASSEGGGTGELFF.

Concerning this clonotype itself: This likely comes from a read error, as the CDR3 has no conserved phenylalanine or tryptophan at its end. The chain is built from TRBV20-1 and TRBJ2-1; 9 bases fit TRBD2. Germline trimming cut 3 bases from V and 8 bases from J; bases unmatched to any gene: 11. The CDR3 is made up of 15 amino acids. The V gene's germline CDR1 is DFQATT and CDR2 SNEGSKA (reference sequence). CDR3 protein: CSASGRGGLGDEQFS. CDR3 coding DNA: TGCAGTGCTAGTGGGCGGGGGGGCCTCGGCGATGAGCAGTTCTCC.

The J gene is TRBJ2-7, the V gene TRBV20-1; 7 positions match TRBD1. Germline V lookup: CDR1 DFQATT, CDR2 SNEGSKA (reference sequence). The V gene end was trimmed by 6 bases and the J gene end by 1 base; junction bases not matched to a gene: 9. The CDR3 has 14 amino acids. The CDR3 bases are TGCAGTGCCACGGACAGGTCCGTATCCTACGAGCAGTACTTC. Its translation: CSATDRSVSYEQYF.

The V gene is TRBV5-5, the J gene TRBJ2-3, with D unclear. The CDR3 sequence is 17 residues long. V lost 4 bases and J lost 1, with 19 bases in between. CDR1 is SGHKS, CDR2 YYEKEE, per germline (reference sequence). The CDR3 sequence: CASSPFSSPYRTDTQYF. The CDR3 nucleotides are TGTGCCAGCAGCCCGTTCTCGTCCCCGTACCGCACAGATACGCAGTATTTT.

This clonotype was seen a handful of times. CDR3: CASSQDEVGVAREDTQYF. CDR3 coding DNA: TGTGCCAGCAGCCAAGATGAGGTGGGGGTGGCGCGGGAAGATACGCAGTATTTT. V is TRBV4-2 and J is TRBJ2-3; maybe TRBD2 (6 bases). The germline V and J ends were trimmed by 0 bases and 5 bases, with 21 bases remaining between them. The CDR3 spans 18 residues. Germline V gene data show CDR1 as LGHNA and CDR2 as YNFKEQ.

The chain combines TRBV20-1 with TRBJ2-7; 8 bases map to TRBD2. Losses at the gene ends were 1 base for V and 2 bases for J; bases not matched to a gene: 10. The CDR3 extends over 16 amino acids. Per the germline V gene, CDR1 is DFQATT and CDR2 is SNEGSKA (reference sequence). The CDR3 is CSARASGGLTPYEQYF. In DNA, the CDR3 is TGCAGTGCTAGAGCCAGCGGGGGCCTTACCCCCTACGAGCAGTACTTC.

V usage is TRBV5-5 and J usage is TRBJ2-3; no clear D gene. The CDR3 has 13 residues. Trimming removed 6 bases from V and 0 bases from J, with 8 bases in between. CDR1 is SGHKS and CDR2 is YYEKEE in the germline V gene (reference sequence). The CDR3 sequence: CASTSYSTDTQYF. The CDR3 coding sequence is TGTGCCAGCACAAGTTATAGCACAGATACGCAGTATTTT.

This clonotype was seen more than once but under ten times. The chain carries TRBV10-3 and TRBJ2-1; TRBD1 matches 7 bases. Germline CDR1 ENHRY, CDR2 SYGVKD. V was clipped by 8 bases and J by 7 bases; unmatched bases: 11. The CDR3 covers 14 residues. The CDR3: CAIRGGAAVNEQFF. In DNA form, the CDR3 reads TGTGCCATCCGAGGGGGCGCCGCAGTGAATGAGCAGTTCTTC.

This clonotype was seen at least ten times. For the CDR3, the DNA is TGTGCCAGCAGCCTACAGGAAAACACCGGGGAGCTGTTTTTT. Its protein product is CASSLQENTGELFF. The genes are TRBV12-3 or TRBV12-4 and TRBJ2-2; D possibly corresponds to TRBD1 (5 bases). The CDR3 sequence is 14 residues long. V lost 6 bases to trimming and J lost 2 bases, with 10 bases between them.

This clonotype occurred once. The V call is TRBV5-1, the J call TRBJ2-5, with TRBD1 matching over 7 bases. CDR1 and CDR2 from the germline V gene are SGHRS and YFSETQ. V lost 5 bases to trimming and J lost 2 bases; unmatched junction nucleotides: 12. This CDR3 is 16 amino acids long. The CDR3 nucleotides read TGCGCCAGCAGTCCGGGACAGCCAATCTTACAAGAGACCCAGTACTTC. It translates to CASSPGQPILQETQYF.

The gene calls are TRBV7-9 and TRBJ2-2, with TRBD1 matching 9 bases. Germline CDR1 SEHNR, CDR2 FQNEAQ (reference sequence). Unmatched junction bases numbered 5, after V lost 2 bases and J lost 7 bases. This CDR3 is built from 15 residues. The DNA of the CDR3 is TGTGCCAGCAGCTTAACGGGACAGGGAAGCGGGGAGCTGTTTTTT. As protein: CASSLTGQGSGELFF. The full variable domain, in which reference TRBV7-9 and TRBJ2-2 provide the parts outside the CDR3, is DTGVSQNPRHKITKRGQNVTFRCDPISEHNRLYWYRQTLGQGPEFLTYFQNEAQLEKSRLLSDRFSAERPKGSFSTLEIQRTEQGDSAMYLCASSLTGQGSGELFFGEGSRLTVL.

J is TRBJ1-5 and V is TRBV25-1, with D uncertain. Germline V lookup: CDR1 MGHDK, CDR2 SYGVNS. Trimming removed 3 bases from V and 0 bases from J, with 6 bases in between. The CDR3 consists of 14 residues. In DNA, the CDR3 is TGTGCCAGCAGTGACGCGGGTAGCAATCAGCCCCAGCATTTT. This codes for CASSDAGSNQPQHF.